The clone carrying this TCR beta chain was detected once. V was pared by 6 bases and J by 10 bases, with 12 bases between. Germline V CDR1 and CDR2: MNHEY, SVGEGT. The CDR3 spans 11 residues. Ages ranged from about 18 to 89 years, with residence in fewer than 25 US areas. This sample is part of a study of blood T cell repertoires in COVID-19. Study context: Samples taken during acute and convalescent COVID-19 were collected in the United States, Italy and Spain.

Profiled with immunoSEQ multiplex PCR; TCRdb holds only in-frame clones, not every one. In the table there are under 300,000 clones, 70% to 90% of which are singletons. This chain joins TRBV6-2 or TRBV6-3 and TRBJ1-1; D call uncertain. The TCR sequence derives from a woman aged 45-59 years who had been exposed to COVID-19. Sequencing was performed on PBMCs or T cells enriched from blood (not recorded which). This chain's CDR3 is CASSLNGAAFF. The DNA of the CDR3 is TGTGCCAGCAGCCTCAACGGAGCAGCTTTCTTT.